This TCR beta chain was recovered during a study of type 1 regulatory T cells. Looking at the study overall: An in vitro protocol generated T-allo10, a Tr1-enriched, alloantigen-specific CD4 T cell product.

This clonotype was recorded many times. Its target is unknown. Per the germline V gene, CDR1 is KGHSH and CDR2 is LQKENI. The V gene lost 3 bases and the J gene lost 6 bases, with 13 bases spanning the gap. This CDR3 contains 14 residues. TCRdb fed the reads into MiXCR, producing one record per CDR3 protein. The data show over 14,000 distinct CDR3 sequences, roughly 13% seen once. This sequence joins TRBV18 and TRBJ2-3, with a weak D call TRBD1 (6 bases). The sequence was collected from a human donor in good health. Sequenced: cultured T cells, either the whole culture or a sorted T cell fraction (not recorded which). The CDR3 sequence is CASSPNRVRDTQYF. In nucleotides, the CDR3 is TGTGCCAGCTCACCTAACAGGGTGCGGGATACGCAGTATTTT.